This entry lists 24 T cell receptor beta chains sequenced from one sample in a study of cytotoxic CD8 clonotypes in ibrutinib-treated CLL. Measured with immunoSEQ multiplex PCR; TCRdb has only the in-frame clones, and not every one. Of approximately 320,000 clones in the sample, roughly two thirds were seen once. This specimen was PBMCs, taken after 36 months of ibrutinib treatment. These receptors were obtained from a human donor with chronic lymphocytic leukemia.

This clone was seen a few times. The CDR3 DNA reads as TGTGCCAGCAGTGAAGGGACCAGGGGGGACACTGAAGCTTTCTTT. It yields the protein CASSEGTRGDTEAFF. This chain connects TRBV6-1 to TRBJ1-1; 7 nucleotides line up with TRBD1. The V and J ends lost 1 base and 3 bases, in that order; junction bases with no gene match: 5. This CDR3 contains 15 residues. The germline V gene encodes CDR1 MNHNS and CDR2 SASEGT.

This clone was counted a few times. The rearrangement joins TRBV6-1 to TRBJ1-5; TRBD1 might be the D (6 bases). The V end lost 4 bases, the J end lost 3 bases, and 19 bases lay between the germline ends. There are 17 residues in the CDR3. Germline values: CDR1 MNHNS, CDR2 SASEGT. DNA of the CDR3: TGTGCCAGCAGTGTCTACAGGGAGAAAGGGTCCAATCAGCCCCAGCATTTT. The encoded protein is CASSVYREKGSNQPQHF.

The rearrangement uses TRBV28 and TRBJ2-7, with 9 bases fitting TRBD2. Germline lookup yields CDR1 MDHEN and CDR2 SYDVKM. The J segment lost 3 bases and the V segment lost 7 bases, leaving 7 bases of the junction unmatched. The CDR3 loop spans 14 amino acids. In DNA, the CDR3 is TGTGCCAGCAAGGAGACTAGCGGAGGCTACGAGCAGTACTTC. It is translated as CASKETSGGYEQYF. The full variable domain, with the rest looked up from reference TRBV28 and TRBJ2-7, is DVKVTQSSRYLVKRTGEKVFLECVQDMDHENMFWYRQDPGLGLRLIYFSYDVKMKEKGDIPEGYSVSREKKERFSLILESASTNQTSMYLCASKETSGGYEQYFGPGTRLTVT.

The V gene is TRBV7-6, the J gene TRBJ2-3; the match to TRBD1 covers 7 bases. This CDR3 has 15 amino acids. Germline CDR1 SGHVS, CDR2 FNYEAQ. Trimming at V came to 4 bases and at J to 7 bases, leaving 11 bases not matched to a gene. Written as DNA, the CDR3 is TGTGCCAGCAGCTCTAGACAGGGAGAAAGGCATACGCAGTATTTT. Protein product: CASSSRQGERHTQYF.

This CDR3 reads CRAGSGNTIYF. The CDR3 DNA reads TGCAGGGCGGGTTCTGGAAACACCATATATTTT. The chain joins TRBV20-1 to TRBJ1-3; the D is unclear. CDR1 DFQATT and CDR2 SNEGSKA come from the germline V gene (reference sequence). The CDR3 sequence is 11 residues long.

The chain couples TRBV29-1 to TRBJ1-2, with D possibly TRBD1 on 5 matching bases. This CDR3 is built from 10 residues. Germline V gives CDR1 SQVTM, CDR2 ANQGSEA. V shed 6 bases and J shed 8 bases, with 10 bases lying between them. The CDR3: CSVREGGYTF. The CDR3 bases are TGCAGCGTACGGGAGGGGGGCTACACCTTC.

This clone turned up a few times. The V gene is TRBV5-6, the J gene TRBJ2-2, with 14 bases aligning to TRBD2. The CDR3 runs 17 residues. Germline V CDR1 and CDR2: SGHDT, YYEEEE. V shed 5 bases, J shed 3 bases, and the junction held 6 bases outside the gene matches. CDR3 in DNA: TGTGCCAGCAGGCGGACTAGCGGGGGGACTTACACCGGGGAGCTGTTTTTT. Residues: CASRRTSGGTYTGELFF.

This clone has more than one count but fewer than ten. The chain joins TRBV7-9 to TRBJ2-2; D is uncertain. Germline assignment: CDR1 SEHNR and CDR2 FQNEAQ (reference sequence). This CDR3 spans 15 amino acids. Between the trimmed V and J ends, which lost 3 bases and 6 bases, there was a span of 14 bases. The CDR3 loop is CASSFKRLAAGELFF. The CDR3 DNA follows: TGTGCCAGCAGCTTCAAACGGCTGGCCGCCGGGGAGCTGTTTTTT.

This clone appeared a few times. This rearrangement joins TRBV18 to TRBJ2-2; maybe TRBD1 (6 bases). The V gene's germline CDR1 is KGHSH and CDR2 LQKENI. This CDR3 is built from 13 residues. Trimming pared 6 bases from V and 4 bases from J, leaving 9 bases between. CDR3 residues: CASSQGGTGELFF. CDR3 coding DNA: TGTGCCAGCTCCCAAGGGGGCACCGGGGAGCTGTTTTTT.

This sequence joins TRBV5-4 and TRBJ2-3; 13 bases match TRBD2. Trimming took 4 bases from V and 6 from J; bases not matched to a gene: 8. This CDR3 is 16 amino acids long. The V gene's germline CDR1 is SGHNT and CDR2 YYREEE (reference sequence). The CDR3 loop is CASSGTSGRAGDTQYF. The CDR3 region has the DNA TGTGCCAGCAGCGGAACTAGCGGGAGGGCCGGGGATACGCAGTATTTT.

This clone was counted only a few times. Here the CDR3 DNA reads TGTGCCAGCAGCACGCTAGCGGGAGGTTTCGGTGAGCAGTTCTTC. Protein sequence: CASSTLAGGFGEQFF. This chain joins TRBV9 and TRBJ2-1, with 11 nucleotides matching TRBD2. Per germline, CDR1 SGDLS and CDR2 YYNGEE. Unmatched junction bases numbered 9, after V lost 4 bases and J lost 9 bases. The CDR3 runs to 15 residues. The full variable domain, rest sourced from reference TRBV9 and TRBJ2-1, is DSGVTQTPKHLITATGQRVTLRCSPRSGDLSVYWYQQSLDQGLQFLIQYYNGEERAKGNILERFSAQQFPDLHSELNLSSLELGDSALYFCASSTLAGGFGEQFFGPGTRLTVL.

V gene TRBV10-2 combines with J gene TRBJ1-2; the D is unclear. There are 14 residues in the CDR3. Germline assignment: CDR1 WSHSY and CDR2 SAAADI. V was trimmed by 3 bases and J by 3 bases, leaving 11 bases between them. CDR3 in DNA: TGCGCCAGCAGTGACCCGGGCTTTGACTATGGCTACACCTTC. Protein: CASSDPGFDYGYTF.

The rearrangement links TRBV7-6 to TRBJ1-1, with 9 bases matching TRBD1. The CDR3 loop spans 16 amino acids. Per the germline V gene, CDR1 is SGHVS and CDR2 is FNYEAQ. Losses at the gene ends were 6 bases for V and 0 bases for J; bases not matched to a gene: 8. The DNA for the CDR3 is TGTGCCAGCAGTCCTGGACAGGGGATTCTGAACACTGAAGCTTTCTTT. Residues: CASSPGQGILNTEAFF.

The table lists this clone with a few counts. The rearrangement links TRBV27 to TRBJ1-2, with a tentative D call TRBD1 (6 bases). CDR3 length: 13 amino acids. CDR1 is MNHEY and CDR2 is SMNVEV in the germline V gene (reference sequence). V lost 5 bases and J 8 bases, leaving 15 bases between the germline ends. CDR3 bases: TGTGCCAGCAGTAACAGGGTTCTCGGCGGCTACACCTTC. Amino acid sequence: CASSNRVLGGYTF.

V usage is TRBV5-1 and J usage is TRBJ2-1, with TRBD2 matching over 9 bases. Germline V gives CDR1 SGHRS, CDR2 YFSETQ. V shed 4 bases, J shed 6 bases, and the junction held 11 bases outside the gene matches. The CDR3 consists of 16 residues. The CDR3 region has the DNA TGCGCCAGCAGCGCAATGCGGGAGGGCCGCTCCAATGAGCAGTTCTTC. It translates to CASSAMREGRSNEQFF. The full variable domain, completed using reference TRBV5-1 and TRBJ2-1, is KAGVTQTPRYLIKTRGQQVTLSCSPISGHRSVSWYQQTPGQGLQFLFEYFSETQRNKGNFPGRFSGRQFSNSRSEMNVSTLELGDSALYLCASSAMREGRSNEQFFGPGTRLTVL.

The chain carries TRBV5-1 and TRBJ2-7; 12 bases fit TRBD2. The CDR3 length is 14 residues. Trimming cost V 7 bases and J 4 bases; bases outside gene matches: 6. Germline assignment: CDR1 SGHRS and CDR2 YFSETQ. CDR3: CASRLTSGRYEQYF. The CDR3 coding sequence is TGCGCCAGCCGCCTGACTAGCGGGAGATACGAGCAGTACTTC.

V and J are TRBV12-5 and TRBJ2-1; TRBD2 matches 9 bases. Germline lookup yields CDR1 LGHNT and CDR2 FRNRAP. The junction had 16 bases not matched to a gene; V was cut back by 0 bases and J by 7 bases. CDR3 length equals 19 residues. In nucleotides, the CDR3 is TGTGCTAGTGGTTTGGTACTTCCGGGACTAGCTCGTCTAGGTAATGAGCAGTTCTTC. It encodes CASGLVLPGLARLGNEQFF.

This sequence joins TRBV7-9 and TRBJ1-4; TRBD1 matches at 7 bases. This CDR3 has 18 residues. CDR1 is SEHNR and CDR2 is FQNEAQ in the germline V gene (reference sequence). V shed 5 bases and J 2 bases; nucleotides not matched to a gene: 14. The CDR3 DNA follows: TGTGCCAGCAGCCCGGGACTAAGACAGGGAAGGACTAATGAAAAACTGTTTTTT. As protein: CASSPGLRQGRTNEKLFF.

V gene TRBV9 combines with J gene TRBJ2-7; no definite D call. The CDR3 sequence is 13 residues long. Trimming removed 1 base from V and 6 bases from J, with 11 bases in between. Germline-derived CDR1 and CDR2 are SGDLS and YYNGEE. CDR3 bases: TGTGCCAGCAGCGTATCCCGAACGGGCGAGCAGTACTTC. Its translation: CASSVSRTGEQYF.

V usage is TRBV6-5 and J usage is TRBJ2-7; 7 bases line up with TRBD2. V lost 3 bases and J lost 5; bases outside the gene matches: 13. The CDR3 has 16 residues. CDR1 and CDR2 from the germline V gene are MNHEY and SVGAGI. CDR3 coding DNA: TGTGCCAGCAGTTATATGACTAGCACGACCCCCGACGAGCAGTACTTC. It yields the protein CASSYMTSTTPDEQYF.

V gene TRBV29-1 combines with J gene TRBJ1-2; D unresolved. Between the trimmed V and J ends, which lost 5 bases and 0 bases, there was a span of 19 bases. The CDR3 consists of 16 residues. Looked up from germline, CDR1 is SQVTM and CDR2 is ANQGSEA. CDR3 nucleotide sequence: TGCAGCGTTCTGCCGGACGACGGTCCAGCTAACTATGGCTACACCTTC. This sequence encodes CSVLPDDGPANYGYTF.

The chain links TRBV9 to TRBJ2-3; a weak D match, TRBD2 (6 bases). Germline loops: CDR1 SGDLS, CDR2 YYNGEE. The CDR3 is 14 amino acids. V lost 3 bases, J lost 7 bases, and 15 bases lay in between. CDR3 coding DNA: TGTGCCAGCAGCGCCGAGTGGGGAGGATATACGCAGTATTTT. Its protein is CASSAEWGGYTQYF.

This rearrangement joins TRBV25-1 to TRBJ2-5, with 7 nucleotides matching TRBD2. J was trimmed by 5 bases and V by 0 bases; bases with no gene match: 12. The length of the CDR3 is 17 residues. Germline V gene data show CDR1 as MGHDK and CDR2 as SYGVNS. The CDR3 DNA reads TGTGCCAGCAGTGAATATTGGTCGCTTTTCGGGAGGGAGACCCAGTACTTC. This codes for CASSEYWSLFGRETQYF.

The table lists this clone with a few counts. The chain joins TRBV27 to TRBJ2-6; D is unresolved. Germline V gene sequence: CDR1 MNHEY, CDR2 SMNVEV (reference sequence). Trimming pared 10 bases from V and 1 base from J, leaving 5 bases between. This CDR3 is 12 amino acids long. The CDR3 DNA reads TGTGCCACCCAGTCTGGGGCCAACGTCCTGACTTTC. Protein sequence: CATQSGANVLTF. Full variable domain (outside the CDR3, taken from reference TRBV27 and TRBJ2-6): EAQVTQNPRYLITVTGKKLTVTCSQNMNHEYMSWYRQDPGLGLRQIYYSMNVEVTDKGDVPEGYKVSRKEKRNFPLILESPSPNQTSLYFCATQSGANVLTFGAGSRLTVL.